The rows below give T cell receptor beta chains drawn from one sample of a study of T-cell memory formation after mild COVID-19. TCRdb used MiXCR to reprocess the 5' RACE reads, holding one entry per CDR3 protein. Among more than 45,000 distinct CDR3 sequences, over 8.5% were seen once, and the ten largest hold 12%. The sample consisted of PBMCs or a T cell subset sorted from them (not recorded which). All receptors come from an adult woman who had mild COVID-19 (a few samples of this study predate the infection). Cell type and time point are not known. The CDR3 runs from the conserved cysteine through the conserved F or W. A D gene is named only where the DNA matches it firmly. Clone size is shown for a subset of rows, as once, few, many or a class of expanded clone.

TRBJ2-5 - TRBV7-2 - CASSPFSAGETQYF TGTGCCAGCAGCCCGTTCAGCGCGGGCGAGACCCAGTACTTC
TRBJ2-3 - TRBV20-1 TRBD2 CSARAWASGSRDTQYF TGCAGTGCTAGAGCTTGGGCTAGCGGGAGCAGAGATACGCAGTATTTT
TRBJ1-6 few TRBV5-6 - CASSSPGRYNSPLHF TGTGCCAGCAGCTCCCCAGGACGGTATAATTCACCCCTCCACTTT
TRBJ1-5 few TRBV20-1 - CSAQRDSNQPQHF TGCAGTGCCCAGCGGGACAGCAATCAGCCCCAGCATTTT
TRBJ1-1 many TRBV12-3/TRBV12-4 - CASSLSPLNTEAFF TGTGCCAGCAGTTTAAGTCCGCTGAACACTGAAGCTTTCTTT
TRBJ2-7 - TRBV5-4 TRBD1 CASSLGPAGGEYEQYF TGTGCCAGCAGCTTGGGCCCCGCAGGGGGCGAATACGAGCAGTACTTC
TRBJ2-1 many TRBV7-9 TRBD2 CASSLGASGSRNEQFF TGTGCCAGCAGCTTAGGGGCTAGCGGGAGTAGGAATGAGCAGTTCTTC
TRBJ2-1 few TRBV7-8 - CASSLVVSGLAYRMTYNEQFF TGTGCCAGCAGCTTAGTTGTGTCGGGGCTAGCGTACCGCATGACTTACAATGAGCAGTTCTTC
TRBJ2-1 few TRBV13 - CASSLQEDRKQFF TGTGCCAGCAGCCTCCAAGAAGACAGGAAGCAGTTCTTC
TRBJ1-2 few TRBV20-1 - CSARDGQNYGYTF TGCAGTGCTAGAGATGGCCAGAACTATGGCTACACCTTC
TRBJ1-5 - TRBV2 - CASSAGSPNQPQHF TGTGCCAGCAGTGCGGGCAGCCCCAATCAGCCCCAGCATTTT
TRBJ1-1 - TRBV29-1 TRBD1 CSDVQGVVRAFF TGCAGCGACGTCCAGGGGGTCGTACGAGCTTTCTTT
TRBJ2-7 - TRBV6-1 TRBD1 CASSTLGTGSHEQYF TGTGCCAGCAGTACCCTTGGGACAGGCTCCCACGAGCAGTACTTC
TRBJ2-7 many TRBV20-1 - CSAVRGKGDEQYF TGCAGTGCCGTACGGGGGAAAGGGGACGAGCAGTACTTC
TRBJ1-6 many TRBV7-9 - CASSLGQSPLHF TGTGCCAGCAGCTTAGGACAGTCACCCCTCCACTTT
TRBJ2-2 many TRBV9 - CASSVTQDTGELFF TGTGCCAGCAGCGTGACACAGGACACCGGGGAGCTGTTTTTT
TRBJ1-5 few TRBV20-1 - CSARTAGTDYSNQPQHF TGCAGTGCTAGAACAGCCGGGACCGATTATAGCAATCAGCCCCAGCATTTT
TRBJ2-3 - TRBV5-1 TRBD2 CASSLAIAGGTDTQYF TGCGCCAGCAGCTTGGCTATAGCGGGGGGCACAGATACGCAGTATTTT
TRBJ2-1 few TRBV24-1 - CATSDWRTRGSYNEQFF TGTGCCACCAGTGATTGGAGGACCCGGGGGTCCTACAATGAGCAGTTCTTC
TRBJ2-7 few TRBV19 TRBD1 CASSTRAGQGNSYEQYF TGTGCCAGTAGTACACGCGCGGGACAGGGAAATTCCTACGAGCAGTACTTC
TRBJ2-4 few TRBV28 - CASSLVRPEGAKNIQYF TGTGCCAGCAGTTTAGTGAGGCCGGAGGGAGCCAAAAACATTCAGTACTTC
TRBJ2-3 many TRBV9 - CASSGTNGDTQYF TGTGCCAGCAGCGGGACTAACGGGGATACGCAGTATTTT
TRBJ1-2 many TRBV7-2 - CASSLISGNYGYTF TGTGCCAGCAGCTTAATATCAGGGAACTATGGCTACACCTTC
TRBJ2-3 - TRBV7-9 TRBD2 CASSYSVAGASTDTQYF TGTGCCAGCAGCTATTCAGTAGCGGGGGCTAGCACAGATACGCAGTATTTT
TRBJ1-2 few TRBV19 - CASSMRTAATNYGYTF TGTGCCAGTAGTATGCGGACAGCTGCCACAAACTATGGCTACACCTTC
TRBJ2-7 medium-sized TRBV6-2/TRBV6-3 - CASSYSGMGYEQYF TGTGCCAGCAGCTATAGCGGAATGGGCTACGAGCAGTACTTC
TRBJ2-7 - TRBV20-1 TRBD2 CSAKREGYEQYF TGCAGTGCAAAGCGGGAGGGCTACGAGCAGTACTTC
TRBJ2-1 few TRBV6-1 TRBD2 CASSGGGGSYNEQFF TGTGCCAGCAGTGGCGGGGGGGGCTCCTACAATGAGCAGTTCTTC
TRBJ2-7 few TRBV11-3 TRBD1 CASSLVGTDSYEQYF TGTGCCAGCAGCTTAGTAGGGACAGACTCCTACGAGCAGTACTTC
TRBJ2-7 many TRBV20-1 - CSEGGGNEQYF TGCAGTGAAGGGGGGGGGAACGAGCAGTACTTC
TRBJ2-3 few TRBV6-2/TRBV6-3 - CAISGISEYADTQYF TGTGCCATATCAGGGATTTCGGAGTATGCAGATACGCAGTATTTT
TRBJ2-7 few TRBV30 - CAWRGNSYEQYF TGTGCCTGGAGAGGGAACTCCTACGAGCAGTACTTC
TRBJ2-3 few TRBV27 - CASSRIQYTDTQYF TGTGCCAGCAGTCGAATCCAGTATACAGATACGCAGTATTTT
TRBJ1-5 few TRBV9 - CASSLVKPVGQPQHF TGTGCCAGCAGCCTAGTTAAACCGGTGGGCCAGCCCCAGCATTTT
TRBJ2-1 - TRBV11-2 TRBD1 CASSIDRGLGEQFF TGTGCCAGCAGCATAGACAGGGGGCTTGGTGAGCAGTTCTTC
TRBJ1-2 - TRBV3-1 - CASSQDVLRRRQPLSYGYTF TGTGCCAGCAGCCAAGATGTTCTCAGGCGCAGACAGCCCCTAAGCTATGGCTACACCTTC
TRBJ2-1 - TRBV6-5 - CASSLNLWDEQFF TGTGCCAGCAGCCTCAACCTGTGGGATGAGCAGTTCTTC
TRBJ2-2 - TRBV29-1 - CSVARGTTGELFF TGCAGCGTTGCCCGGGGTACAACCGGGGAGCTGTTTTTT
TRBJ2-6 - TRBV7-2 TRBD1 CASSSGGSGANVLTF TGTGCCAGCAGCTCAGGGGGCTCTGGGGCCAACGTCCTGACTTTC
TRBJ1-2 many TRBV12-3/TRBV12-4 - CASKEENYGYTF TGTGCCAGCAAGGAGGAAAACTATGGCTACACCTTC
TRBJ2-3 many TRBV20-1 TRBD2 CSANPLAGAGDTQYF TGCAGTGCTAACCCTTTAGCGGGAGCTGGAGATACGCAGTATTTT
TRBJ1-2 - TRBV12-3/TRBV12-4 - CASSRVSGILLYGYTF TGTGCCAGCAGTCGGGTGTCCGGGATCCTCTTATATGGCTACACCTTC
TRBJ1-2 few TRBV15 - CATSGQGHRRGYTF TGTGCCACCAGCGGGCAAGGACACCGAAGGGGCTACACCTTC
TRBJ2-5 many TRBV6-2/TRBV6-3 TRBD2 CASRPWRGLAGRKQETQYF TGTGCCAGCCGACCTTGGAGGGGACTAGCGGGACGGAAACAAGAGACCCAGTACTTC
TRBJ2-3 few TRBV5-1 - CASSLDPPTGTDTQYF TGCGCCAGCAGCTTGGACCCACCGACTGGCACAGATACGCAGTATTTT
TRBJ2-3 few TRBV14 - CASSQGLLTDTQYF TGTGCCAGCAGCCAGGGACTTTTGACAGATACGCAGTATTTT
TRBJ1-1 - TRBV29-1 TRBD1 CSVARGPEAFF TGCAGCGTTGCCAGGGGGCCTGAAGCTTTCTTT
TRBJ1-5 - TRBV20-1 - CSARDRRGLSNQPQHF TGCAGTGCTAGAGATCGGAGGGGATTGAGCAATCAGCCCCAGCATTTT
TRBJ2-3 many TRBV7-2 - CASSYDRRRTDTQYF TGTGCCAGCAGCTACGACAGGAGACGCACAGATACGCAGTATTTT
TRBJ2-7 - TRBV4-1 - CASSLRGESSYEQYF TGCGCCAGCAGCCTCAGGGGGGAAAGCTCCTACGAGCAGTACTTC
TRBJ2-2 few TRBV6-1 - CASSGTGFSGELFF TGTGCCAGCAGTGGAACAGGGTTCAGCGGGGAGCTGTTTTTT
TRBJ1-1 few TRBV20-1 - CSAWGGDTEAFF TGCAGTGCTTGGGGGGGGGACACTGAAGCTTTCTTT
TRBJ2-7 many TRBV5-5 - CASVFGGPTEQYF TGTGCCAGCGTATTCGGGGGTCCCACCGAGCAGTACTTC
TRBJ1-6 - TRBV29-1 - CSVDQGDNSPLHF TGCAGCGTTGATCAGGGTGATAATTCACCCCTCCACTTT
TRBJ2-4 - TRBV27 - CASSTEYLAKNIQYF TGTGCCAGCAGTACGGAGTACTTAGCCAAAAACATTCAGTACTTC
TRBJ2-3 few TRBV27 - CASSQFWGDTQYF TGTGCCAGCAGTCAGTTTTGGGGGGATACGCAGTATTTT
TRBJ1-1 many TRBV6-1 - CASILGGSNTEAFF TGTGCCAGCATCCTAGGGGGTTCGAACACTGAAGCTTTCTTT
TRBJ2-3 many TRBV3-1 TRBD2 CASSPGLAGDYTDTQYF TGTGCCAGCAGCCCTGGACTAGCGGGGGACTACACAGATACGCAGTATTTT
TRBJ1-1 - TRBV5-1 - CASSFSPQGADTEAFF TGCGCCAGCAGCTTCTCACCACAGGGTGCTGACACTGAAGCTTTCTTT